Listed below are T cell receptor beta chains from one sample, sequenced in a study of cytomegalovirus exposure and HLA in healthy donors. Here immunoSEQ multiplex PCR was the method, and the copy in TCRdb shows in-frame clones only, minus some. The table has 150,000 to 200,000 clones, about 62% seen once. The material sequenced was PBMCs. The receptors were gathered from a man between 35 and 55 years old in good health and CMV-seronegative. Both conserved end residues are part of each CDR3. D genes are given only for firm matches. Some rows mark clone size as missing; the rest say once, few, many or name a class of expanded clone.

clone size: NA; D gene: TRBD2; V gene: TRBV7-9; J gene: TRBJ2-5; CDR3 DNA: TGTTCCAGCAGCTCAAGCGGGAGTGTGGGTGAGACCCAGTACTTC; CDR3 protein: CSSSSSGSVGETQYF
clone size: few; D gene: TRBD2; V gene: TRBV28; J gene: TRBJ2-3; CDR3 DNA: TGTGCCAGCAGTTTTCTTACTAGCGGTAATACGCAGTATTTT; CDR3 protein: CASSFLTSGNTQYF
clone size: few; D gene: TRBD2; V gene: TRBV10-3; J gene: TRBJ2-1; CDR3 DNA: TGTGCCATCGGCCTAGCGGGATACAATGAGCAGTTCTTC; CDR3 protein: CAIGLAGYNEQFF
clone size: NA; D gene: NA; V gene: TRBV30; J gene: TRBJ2-6; CDR3 DNA: TGTGCCTGGAGTGCTGGGGGGTCTGGGGCCAACGTCCTGACTTTC; CDR3 protein: CAWSAGGSGANVLTF
clone size: few; D gene: TRBD2; V gene: TRBV2; J gene: TRBJ2-1; CDR3 DNA: TGTGCCAGCACCGGACTAGCGAGCTCCTACAATGAGCAGTTCTTC; CDR3 protein: CASTGLASSYNEQFF
clone size: NA; D gene: NA; V gene: TRBV28; J gene: TRBJ1-4; CDR3 DNA: TGTGCCAGCCTCTCCGGGGGTAATGAAAAACTGTTTTTT; CDR3 protein: CASLSGGNEKLFF
clone size: NA; D gene: TRBD2; V gene: TRBV30; J gene: TRBJ2-2; CDR3 DNA: TGTGCCTGGAAAAAGAAACTAGCGGGAGACGGGGAGCTGTTTTTT; CDR3 protein: CAWKKKLAGDGELFF
clone size: NA; D gene: NA; V gene: TRBV9; J gene: TRBJ1-4; CDR3 DNA: TGTGCCAGCAGCGTCGATCCCGGGATTAATGAAAAACTGTTTTTT; CDR3 protein: CASSVDPGINEKLFF
clone size: NA; D gene: NA; V gene: TRBV7-2; J gene: TRBJ2-1; CDR3 DNA: TGTGCCAGCAGCTTAACCCGGGGTGAGCAGTTCTTC; CDR3 protein: CASSLTRGEQFF
clone size: few; D gene: TRBD2; V gene: TRBV7-2; J gene: TRBJ2-3; CDR3 DNA: TGTGCCAGCAGCTCCCGGGCTAGCGGGGGGTCAGATACGCAGTATTTT; CDR3 protein: CASSSRASGGSDTQYF
clone size: NA; D gene: TRBD1; V gene: TRBV14; J gene: TRBJ1-1; CDR3 DNA: TGTGCCAGCAGCCGCCGGGACAGGGTTTTGGGGAACACTGAAGCTTTCTTT; CDR3 protein: CASSRRDRVLGNTEAFF
clone size: NA; D gene: NA; V gene: TRBV5-4; J gene: TRBJ1-1; CDR3 DNA: TGTGCCAGCAGCTTGGCTCAGGGGCCCACTGAAGCTTTCTTT; CDR3 protein: CASSLAQGPTEAFF
clone size: NA; D gene: NA; V gene: TRBV9; J gene: TRBJ2-3; CDR3 DNA: TGTGCCAGCAGCGCCTCTACCGGGACAAGCACAGATACGCAGTATTTT; CDR3 protein: CASSASTGTSTDTQYF
clone size: NA; D gene: NA; V gene: TRBV9; J gene: TRBJ1-5; CDR3 DNA: TGTGCCAGCAGCGTGTCTTGGGGGGATCAGCCCCAGCATTTT; CDR3 protein: CASSVSWGDQPQHF
clone size: NA; D gene: TRBD2; V gene: TRBV25-1; J gene: TRBJ2-3; CDR3 DNA: TGTGCCAGCAGTGAAGGATCGGTAGCGGGGGGGAACACAGATACGCAGTATTTT; CDR3 protein: CASSEGSVAGGNTDTQYF
clone size: NA; D gene: NA; V gene: TRBV7-9; J gene: TRBJ2-7; CDR3 DNA: TGTGCCAGCAGCTTAAGGACATCCCCCTACGAGCAGTACTTC; CDR3 protein: CASSLRTSPYEQYF
clone size: NA; D gene: TRBD1; V gene: TRBV2; J gene: TRBJ1-2; CDR3 DNA: TGTGCCAGCAGTGAGACAGGGGGCATCTATGGCTACACCTTC; CDR3 protein: CASSETGGIYGYTF
clone size: NA; D gene: TRBD1; V gene: TRBV19; J gene: TRBJ1-2; CDR3 DNA: TGTGCCAGTAGAGTGAGACAGGGGAGTGGCTACACCTTC; CDR3 protein: CASRVRQGSGYTF
clone size: NA; D gene: TRBD1; V gene: TRBV29-1; J gene: TRBJ2-7; CDR3 DNA: TGCAGCGCTCGGGACAGTTCCTACGAGCAGTACTTC; CDR3 protein: CSARDSSYEQYF
clone size: NA; D gene: NA; V gene: TRBV19; J gene: TRBJ1-5; CDR3 DNA: TGTGCCAGTAGACGGACAGCCGGCAATCAGCCCCAGCATTTT; CDR3 protein: CASRRTAGNQPQHF
clone size: NA; D gene: TRBD1; V gene: TRBV10-3; J gene: TRBJ2-3; CDR3 DNA: TGTGCCATCAGTGACCCGACAGGGTCCGATACGCAGTATTTT; CDR3 protein: CAISDPTGSDTQYF
clone size: NA; D gene: NA; V gene: TRBV7-2; J gene: TRBJ2-7; CDR3 DNA: TGTGCCAGCAGCGCCAGCGGAGCAGTCTACGAGCAGTACTTC; CDR3 protein: CASSASGAVYEQYF
clone size: NA; D gene: NA; V gene: TRBV18; J gene: TRBJ2-5; CDR3 DNA: TGTGCCAGCTCACCGACAGGTTTACAAGAGACCCAGTACTTC; CDR3 protein: CASSPTGLQETQYF
clone size: NA; D gene: NA; V gene: TRBV25-1; J gene: TRBJ2-7; CDR3 DNA: TGTGCCAGTAGGGAGGAGGCCCGCTACGAGCAGTACTTC; CDR3 protein: CASREEARYEQYF
clone size: once; D gene: NA; V gene: TRBV7-2; J gene: TRBJ1-1; CDR3 DNA: TGTGCCAGCAGCACGAGAACCGGACAGTTGAACACTGAAGCTTTCTTT; CDR3 protein: CASSTRTGQLNTEAFF
clone size: NA; D gene: TRBD2; V gene: TRBV27; J gene: TRBJ2-7; CDR3 DNA: TGTGCCAGCAGGTCTAGCGGGGGATCCTACGAGCAGTACTTC; CDR3 protein: CASRSSGGSYEQYF
clone size: few; D gene: TRBD1; V gene: TRBV27; J gene: TRBJ2-1; CDR3 DNA: TGTGCCAGCAGTAAGGACAGGGGGCGAAACTACAATGAGCAGTTCTTC; CDR3 protein: CASSKDRGRNYNEQFF
clone size: few; D gene: TRBD1; V gene: TRBV14; J gene: TRBJ1-2; CDR3 DNA: TGTGCCAGCAGCCAACCAGGGGGGAACTATGGCTACACCTTC; CDR3 protein: CASSQPGGNYGYTF